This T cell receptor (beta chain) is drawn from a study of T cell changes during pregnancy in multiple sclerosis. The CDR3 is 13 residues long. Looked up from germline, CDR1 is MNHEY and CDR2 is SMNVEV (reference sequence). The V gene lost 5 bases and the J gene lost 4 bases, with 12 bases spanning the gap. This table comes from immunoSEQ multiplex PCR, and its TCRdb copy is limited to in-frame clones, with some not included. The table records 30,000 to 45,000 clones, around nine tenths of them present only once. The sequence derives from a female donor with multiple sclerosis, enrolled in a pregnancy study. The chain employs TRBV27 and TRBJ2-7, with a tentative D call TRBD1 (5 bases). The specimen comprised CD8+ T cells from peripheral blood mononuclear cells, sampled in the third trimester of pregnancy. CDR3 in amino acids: CASSQQQDYEQYF. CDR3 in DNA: TGTGCCAGCAGTCAGCAACAGGATTACGAGCAGTACTTC.